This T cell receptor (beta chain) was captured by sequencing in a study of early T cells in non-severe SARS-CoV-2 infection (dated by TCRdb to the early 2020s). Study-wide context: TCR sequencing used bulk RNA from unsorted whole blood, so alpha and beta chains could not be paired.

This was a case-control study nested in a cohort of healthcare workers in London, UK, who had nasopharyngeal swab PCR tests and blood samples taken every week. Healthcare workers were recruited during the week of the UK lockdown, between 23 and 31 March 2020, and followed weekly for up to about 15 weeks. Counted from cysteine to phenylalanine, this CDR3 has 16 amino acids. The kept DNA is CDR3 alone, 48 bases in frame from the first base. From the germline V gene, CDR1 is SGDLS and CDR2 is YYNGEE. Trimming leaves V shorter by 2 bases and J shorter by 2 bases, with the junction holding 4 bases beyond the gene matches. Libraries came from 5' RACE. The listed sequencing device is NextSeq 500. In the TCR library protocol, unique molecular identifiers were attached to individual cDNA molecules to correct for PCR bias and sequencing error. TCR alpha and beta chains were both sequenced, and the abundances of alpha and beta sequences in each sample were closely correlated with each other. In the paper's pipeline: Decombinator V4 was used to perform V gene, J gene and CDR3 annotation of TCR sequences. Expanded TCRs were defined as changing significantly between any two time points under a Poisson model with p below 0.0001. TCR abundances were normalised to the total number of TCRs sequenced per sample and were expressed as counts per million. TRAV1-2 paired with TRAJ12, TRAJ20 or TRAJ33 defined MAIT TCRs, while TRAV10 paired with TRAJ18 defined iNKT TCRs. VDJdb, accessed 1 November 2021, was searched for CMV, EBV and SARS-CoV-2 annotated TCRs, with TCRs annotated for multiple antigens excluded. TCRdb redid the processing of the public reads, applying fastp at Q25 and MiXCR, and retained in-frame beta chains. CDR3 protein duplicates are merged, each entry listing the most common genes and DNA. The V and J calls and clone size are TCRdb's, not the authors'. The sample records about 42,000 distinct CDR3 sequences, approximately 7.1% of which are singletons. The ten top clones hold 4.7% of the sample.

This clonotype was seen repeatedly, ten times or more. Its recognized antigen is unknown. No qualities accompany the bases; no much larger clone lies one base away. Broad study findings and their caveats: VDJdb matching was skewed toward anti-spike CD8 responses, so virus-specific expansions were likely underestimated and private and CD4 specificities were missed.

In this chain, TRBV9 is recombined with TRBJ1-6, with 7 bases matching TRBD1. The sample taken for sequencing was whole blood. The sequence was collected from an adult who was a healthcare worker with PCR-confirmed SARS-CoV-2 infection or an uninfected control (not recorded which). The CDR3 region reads CASSVEGTAYNSPLHF. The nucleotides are TGTGCCAGCAGCGTCGAGGGGACAGCCTATAATTCACCCCTCCACTTT.